This T cell receptor (beta chain) was observed in a study of blood T cell repertoires in COVID-19. Study-level information: Samples of COVID-19 (acute and convalescent) were obtained from the United States, Italy and Spain. In each case, the material was cDNA or gDNA derived from T cells, B-cell-depleted T cells, or PBMCs.

The CDR3 has 14 amino acids. V was trimmed by 7 bases and J by 3 bases, leaving 15 bases between them. Germline V gene lookup returns CDR1 MNHEY and CDR2 SVGAGI. Some clones are missing from TCRdb's copy, which holds only in-frame ones; the method was immunoSEQ multiplex PCR. The sample has about 220,000 clones; about four fifths are singletons. The TCR was taken from a woman aged 70-85 years with acute or convalescent COVID-19. The V and J genes are TRBV6-5 and TRBJ1-1; possibly TRBD1 for D (5 bases). The material sequenced was peripheral blood. The CDR3 region is CASTPWGGHTEAFF. CDR3 DNA: TGTGCCAGCACCCCCTGGGGGGGTCACACTGAAGCTTTCTTT.